Shown below are 14 T cell receptor beta chains from a single sample sequenced in a study of cytomegalovirus exposure and HLA in healthy donors. Primers: 60 Vbeta forward and 13 Jbeta reverse. Some clones are missing from TCRdb's copy, which holds only in-frame ones; the method was immunoSEQ multiplex PCR. The table lists about 190,000 clones, around four fifths of them singletons, with roughly 1.7% in the top ten. Sequenced material: PBMCs. These TCRs come from a man aged 35 to 55 in good health and CMV-seropositive.

The V and J genes are TRBV19 and TRBJ1-2; no definite D call. The germline V gene encodes CDR1 LNHDA and CDR2 SQIVND (reference sequence). The CDR3 loop spans 15 amino acids. Trimming pared 4 bases from V and 1 base from J, leaving 13 bases between. The CDR3 here is CASSNEAVFNYGYTF. CDR3 in DNA: TGTGCCAGTAGTAACGAGGCAGTCTTTAACTATGGCTACACCTTC.

This chain links TRBV7-2 with TRBJ1-2; TRBD1 matches 7 bases. Germline V lookup: CDR1 SGHTA, CDR2 FQGNSA. The trim removed 1 base at V and 6 bases at J, leaving 5 bases unmatched. The CDR3 spans 14 residues. Here the CDR3 reads CASSLGFRGDGYTF. The CDR3 nucleotides are TGTGCCAGCAGCTTAGGTTTCAGGGGGGATGGCTACACCTTC.

This CDR3 is CASSLREDTQYF. In DNA form, the CDR3 reads TGTGCCAGCAGCTTGAGGGAGGATACGCAGTATTTT. The chain recombines TRBV5-6 with TRBJ2-3; maybe TRBD2 (5 bases). The CDR3 loop spans 12 amino acids. V was clipped by 1 base and J by 6 bases, with 6 bases between them. From germline, CDR1 is SGHDT and CDR2 YYEEEE.

The rearrangement uses TRBV15 and TRBJ1-3; D is perhaps TRBD1 (5 bases). Germline CDR1 and CDR2: LNHNV and YYDKDF (reference sequence). This CDR3 spans 16 amino acids. Trimming took 4 bases from V and 2 from J, leaving 15 bases between them. CDR3 in DNA: TGTGCCACCAGCACCCGTTCCGGGGGGACTGGAAACACCATATATTTT. Protein: CATSTRSGGTGNTIYF.

The V call is TRBV6-6, the J call TRBJ2-7, with D unresolved. Germline V CDR1 and CDR2: MNHNY, SVGAGI (reference sequence). The V end was cut by 8 bases, the J end by 2 bases, with 13 bases between. The CDR3 contains 13 residues. The CDR3 nucleotides are TGTGCCAGCCTTGATTGGTCAGCCTACGAGCAGTACTTC. Protein: CASLDWSAYEQYF.

The chain is built from TRBV6-4 and TRBJ2-2, with TRBD1 matching over 7 bases. V gave up 9 bases and J gave up 6 bases; unmatched junction bases: 13. The CDR3 totals 15 residues. Germline assignment: CDR1 MRHNA and CDR2 SNTAGT. In DNA form, the CDR3 reads TGTGCCAGACTACAGGGGACCCTTTATTCCGGGGAGCTGTTTTTT. Its translation is CARLQGTLYSGELFF.

V and J are TRBV2 and TRBJ2-7; 11 bases match TRBD2. The V segment lost 3 bases and the J segment 0 bases; nucleotides outside the gene matches: 7. The CDR3 contains 17 residues. Germline V gene lookup returns CDR1 SNHLY and CDR2 FYNNEI. The CDR3 loop is CASSEGLAERSSYEQYF. CDR3 DNA sequence: TGTGCCAGCAGTGAGGGACTAGCGGAACGCTCCTCCTACGAGCAGTACTTC.

This clone was detected once. The chain employs TRBV28 and TRBJ1-6; 7 nucleotides align to TRBD1. The V segment lost 6 bases and the J segment 9 bases; nucleotides outside the gene matches: 14. Per germline, CDR1 MDHEN and CDR2 SYDVKM. The CDR3 is 16 amino acids. The CDR3 region has the DNA TGTGCCAGCAGACGACAGGGCCCTTTAGGAGGTTCACCCCTCCACTTT. Amino acid sequence: CASRRQGPLGGSPLHF. The variable domain in full, with the rest retrieved from reference TRBV28 and TRBJ1-6, is DVKVTQSSRYLVKRTGEKVFLECVQDMDHENMFWYRQDPGLGLRLIYFSYDVKMKEKGDIPEGYSVSREKKERFSLILESASTNQTSMYLCASRRQGPLGGSPLHFGNGTRLTVT.

V gene TRBV27 combines with J gene TRBJ2-1; 7 bases match TRBD2. The CDR3 spans 15 residues. Germline V lookup: CDR1 MNHEY, CDR2 SMNVEV (reference sequence). V trimming: 1 base; J trimming: 5 bases; junction bases outside the gene matches: 5. The CDR3 DNA reads TGTGCCAGCAGTTTATTCGCGGGAGCGAACAATGAGCAGTTCTTC. Residues: CASSLFAGANNEQFF.

As regards this clone: One end of the junction fails to match germline, which may point to a read error. The CDR3, as DNA: TGTGCCAGCAGCCCTCCGGGATTTACCCACTACTTC. Translating gives CASSPPGFTHYF. This chain connects TRBV14 to TRBJ1-2, with D hard to call. Germline V gives CDR1 SGHDN, CDR2 FVKESK. The CDR3 is 12 residues long.

This clone was seen only a few times. V usage is TRBV6-5 and J usage is TRBJ1-4, with 8 positions matching TRBD1. This CDR3 contains 15 residues. Germline loops: CDR1 MNHEY, CDR2 SVGAGI. The ends lost 5 bases at V and 8 bases at J; junction bases unmatched: 10. CDR3 amino acids: CASSPRQGRTEKLFF. The CDR3 region has the DNA TGTGCCAGCAGTCCTCGACAGGGGAGGACCGAAAAACTGTTTTTT.

The J gene is TRBJ1-6, the V gene TRBV5-1; 9 bases are shared with TRBD1. V lost 0 bases to trimming and J lost 0 bases; unmatched junction nucleotides: 22. CDR1 is SGHRS, CDR2 YFSETQ, per germline. The CDR3 has 24 amino acids. CDR3 DNA sequence: TGCGCCAGCAGCTTGGACCCATCAGACCTGGGACAGGGATTGTCGAGCTCCTATAATTCACCCCTCCACTTT. This sequence encodes CASSLDPSDLGQGLSSSYNSPLHF.

V gene TRBV5-1 combines with J gene TRBJ2-7; 9 bases map to TRBD2. Germline-derived CDR1 and CDR2 are SGHRS and YFSETQ. J gave up 5 bases and V 0 bases, and 3 bases lay outside the gene matches. CDR3 length equals 14 residues. The CDR3 DNA follows: TGCGCCAGCAGCTTGGGACTAGCGGATGACGAGCAGTACTTC. As protein: CASSLGLADDEQYF.

This clone was seen only a few times. This chain joins TRBV13 and TRBJ2-7; 14 nucleotides match TRBD2. With V trimmed by 5 bases and J by 3 bases, 6 bases remained unmatched. The CDR3 runs to 16 residues. The germline V gene has CDR1 PRHDT and CDR2 FYEKMQ (reference sequence). CDR3 protein: CASSEWTSGRNYEQYF. The CDR3 DNA follows: TGTGCCAGCAGCGAGTGGACTAGCGGGAGGAACTACGAGCAGTACTTC.